The 32 T cell receptor beta chains presented below share a single source sample, sequenced in a study of response to subunit inactivated influenza vaccine. From the RT-PCR reads, TCRdb called clonotypes with MiXCR, one entry per CDR3 protein. The sample shows 500,000 to 600,000 distinct CDR3 sequences, 10% to 15% of them seen only once. The sample was PBMCs from blood, taken on the day of vaccination. Receptor source: a man aged 50 to 59 who received an inactivated influenza vaccine.

The sample holds a few counts of this clonotype. The rearrangement links TRBV6-1 to TRBJ2-1; 7 nucleotides line up with TRBD2. Per germline, CDR1 MNHNS and CDR2 SASEGT. The CDR3 covers 13 residues. The CDR3 spells CASGASGYNEQFF. The CDR3 DNA sequence: TGTGCGAGCGGGGCTAGCGGTTACAATGAGCAGTTCTTC.

This clonotype was picked up a small number of times. The rearrangement uses TRBV28 and TRBJ2-6; D ambiguous. V was clipped by 2 bases and J by 0 bases, with 2 bases between them. Germline CDR1 reads MDHEN; CDR2 reads SYDVKM. The CDR3 runs to 14 residues. The CDR3 here is CASSLISGANVLTF. Written as DNA, the CDR3 is TGTGCCAGCAGTTTAATCTCTGGGGCCAACGTCCTGACTTTC.

This clonotype was recorded a few times. The chain carries TRBV4-2 and TRBJ2-7, with 8 bases lining up with TRBD1. V lost 5 bases, J lost 3 bases, and 15 bases stayed unmatched. The CDR3 runs to 17 residues. From germline, CDR1 is LGHNA and CDR2 YNFKEQ. The CDR3 DNA reads TGTGCCAGCAGCTACGTGACAGGGGAGTTCACCCGCTACGAGCAGTACTTC. It translates to CASSYVTGEFTRYEQYF.

This clonotype occurred a few times. This chain links TRBV7-3 with TRBJ2-2, with 13 bases aligning to TRBD2. The CDR3 is 17 residues long. V shed 4 bases, J shed 1 base, and the junction held 3 bases outside the gene matches. Germline CDR1 SGHTA, CDR2 FQGTGA. CDR3 sequence: CASSYGTSGMNTGELFF. The CDR3 bases are TGTGCCAGCAGCTATGGGACTAGCGGGATGAACACCGGGGAGCTGTTTTTT.

V usage is TRBV7-2 and J usage is TRBJ1-4; TRBD1 aligns across 9 bases. Losses at the gene ends were 1 base for V and 5 bases for J; bases not matched to a gene: 2. Germline V gene lookup returns CDR1 SGHTA and CDR2 FQGNSA. This CDR3 region has 15 residues. CDR3 in amino acids: CASSLVDRGNEKLFF. As DNA, the CDR3 is TGTGCCAGCAGCTTAGTCGACAGGGGGAATGAAAAACTGTTTTTT.

This clonotype was recorded a few times. The DNA for the CDR3 is TGCAGTGCTAGAGATCGTCAGGGGTCCTACAATGAGCAGTTCTTC. Its translation: CSARDRQGSYNEQFF. The genes are TRBV20-1 and TRBJ2-1; D perhaps matches TRBD1 (6 bases). V lost 0 bases to trimming and J lost 1 base, with 10 bases between them. Germline V gene data show CDR1 as DFQATT and CDR2 as SNEGSKA (reference sequence). The CDR3 runs 15 residues.

V gene TRBV19 combines with J gene TRBJ2-7, with TRBD2 identical over 8 bases. Germline V CDR1 and CDR2: LNHDA, SQIVND (reference sequence). The CDR3 contains 13 residues. J lost 3 bases, V lost 9 bases, and 7 bases had no gene match. Here the CDR3 reads CASGPTSVYEQYF. In nucleotides, the CDR3 is TGTGCCAGCGGCCCGACTAGCGTCTACGAGCAGTACTTC.

The chain joins TRBV20-1 to TRBJ2-7; D perhaps matches TRBD1 (6 bases). The CDR3 loop spans 12 amino acids. Germline CDR1 and CDR2: DFQATT and SNEGSKA (reference sequence). V was clipped by 3 bases and J by 5 bases, with 11 bases between them. The DNA of the CDR3 is TGCAGTGCTAGTACAGGGAGTGACGAGCAGTACTTC. Protein: CSASTGSDEQYF.

This clonotype was found many times. The chain uses TRBV7-9 and TRBJ2-1; D call uncertain. Per the germline V gene, CDR1 is SEHNR and CDR2 is FQNEAQ (reference sequence). V lost 1 base, J lost 9 bases, and 10 bases lay in between. The CDR3 has 13 residues. CDR3 protein: CASSLGGASEQFF. The CDR3 nucleotides are TGTGCCAGCAGCTTAGGAGGTGCATCTGAGCAGTTCTTC. The full variable domain, with the rest looked up from reference TRBV7-9 and TRBJ2-1, is DTGVSQNPRHKITKRGQNVTFRCDPISEHNRLYWYRQTLGQGPEFLTYFQNEAQLEKSRLLSDRFSAERPKGSFSTLEIQRTEQGDSAMYLCASSLGGASEQFFGPGTRLTVL.

This clonotype was picked up a small number of times. The chain has TRBV7-2 and TRBJ2-5, with D possibly being TRBD1 (5 bases). CDR3 length: 13 amino acids. The V end was cut by 7 bases, the J end by 5 bases, with 14 bases between. The germline CDR1 and CDR2 sequences are SGHTA and FQGNSA. The CDR3 reads CASNPMGRETQYF. Written as DNA, the CDR3 is TGTGCCAGCAATCCAATGGGGCGGGAGACCCAGTACTTC.

This clonotype has just a few counts. The CDR3 is CSALKAGGSDTQYF. The CDR3 region has the DNA TGCAGTGCACTAAAAGCGGGAGGGTCAGATACGCAGTATTTT. This chain uses TRBV20-1 with TRBJ2-3; 10 nucleotides align to TRBD2. The CDR3 runs 14 residues. V was pared by 6 bases and J by 4 bases, with 7 bases of the junction left unmatched. From germline, CDR1 is DFQATT and CDR2 SNEGSKA (reference sequence).

This clonotype was seen a handful of times. J is TRBJ2-1 and V is TRBV5-1; D ambiguous. The CDR3 loop spans 12 amino acids. Deletions cut 4 bases from V and 9 bases from J, with 11 bases between. The germline gives CDR1 SGHRS, CDR2 YFSETQ. CDR3 loop: CASSRMSVEQFF. The CDR3 DNA follows: TGCGCCAGCAGCCGGATGTCGGTTGAGCAGTTCTTC.

The CDR3 sequence is CASRAVGTEHSYEQYF. The CDR3 DNA reads TGTGCCAGCAGGGCAGTGGGGACAGAGCACTCCTACGAGCAGTACTTC. The chain recombines TRBV6-1 with TRBJ2-7; 7 nucleotides match TRBD1. The CDR3 consists of 16 residues. J gave up 0 bases and V 6 bases, and 11 bases lay outside the gene matches. The germline V gene encodes CDR1 MNHNS and CDR2 SASEGT.

The gene calls are TRBV27 and TRBJ2-5, with 8 bases matching TRBD2. This CDR3 spans 17 amino acids. V shed 6 bases, J shed 2 bases, and the junction held 14 bases outside the gene matches. Germline-derived CDR1 and CDR2 are MNHEY and SMNVEV (reference sequence). The CDR3 sequence: CASSRPPTSGGQETQYF. The CDR3 DNA is TGTGCCAGCAGCAGACCCCCGACGAGCGGGGGACAAGAGACCCAGTACTTC.

The chain recombines TRBV10-2 with TRBJ2-5; TRBD2 aligns across 9 bases. V lost 0 bases to trimming and J lost 4 bases; unmatched junction nucleotides: 3. Per the germline V gene, CDR1 is WSHSY and CDR2 is SAAADI. The CDR3 sequence is 15 residues long. The CDR3, as DNA: TGCGCCAGCAGTGAGTCGGGGACTAGCCGAGAGACCCAGTACTTC. Translated, it gives CASSESGTSRETQYF.

The chain couples TRBV14 to TRBJ2-7, with 8 bases matching TRBD2. This CDR3 has 13 residues. CDR1 is SGHDN, CDR2 FVKESK, per germline. J was trimmed by 3 bases and V by 8 bases; bases with no gene match: 6. CDR3 region: CASGTGGYYEQYF. As DNA, the CDR3 is TGTGCCAGCGGGACGGGGGGGTACTACGAGCAGTACTTC.

This clonotype occurred many times. The rearrangement uses TRBV12-3 or TRBV12-4 and TRBJ1-2; D is uncertain. The CDR3 totals 13 residues. Trimming took 2 bases from V and 2 from J, leaving 6 bases between them. The CDR3 loop is CASSLSLNYGYTF. CDR3 bases: TGTGCCAGCAGTTTATCGCTCAACTATGGCTACACCTTC.

CDR3 nucleotides: TGCAGTGCTAGGAAGCCCGGGACGGTCAACTACGAGCAGTACTTC. Translation gives CSARKPGTVNYEQYF. The chain uses TRBV20-1 and TRBJ2-7; D may correspond to TRBD1 or TRBD2 (5 bases each). With 3 bases removed from V and 3 bases from J, the gap between germline ends came to 18 bases. The CDR3 has 15 residues. Germline CDR1 reads DFQATT; CDR2 reads SNEGSKA (reference sequence).

This clonotype has more than one count but fewer than ten. J is TRBJ2-1 and V is TRBV10-3; 8 bases align to TRBD1. The CDR3 runs 17 residues. Germline CDR1 reads ENHRY; CDR2 reads SYGVKD. V shed 0 bases, J shed 8 bases, and the junction held 12 bases outside the gene matches. CDR3 region: CAISESTGQGIGDEQFF. Written as DNA, the CDR3 is TGTGCCATCAGTGAGTCGACTGGACAGGGTATTGGGGATGAGCAGTTCTTC.

The chain recombines TRBV6-2 or TRBV6-3 with TRBJ2-1; D remains unclear. The CDR3 totals 14 residues. With 0 bases removed from V and 9 bases from J, the gap between germline ends came to 12 bases. Germline V gives CDR1 MNHEY, CDR2 SVGEGT. The CDR3 DNA follows: TGTGCCAGCAGTTACTCGATGGGCGGCGGTGAGCAGTTCTTC. It specifies CASSYSMGGGEQFF.

The chain couples TRBV6-2 or TRBV6-3 to TRBJ2-5; 7 bases map to TRBD1. Germline V lookup: CDR1 MNHEY, CDR2 SVGEGT. The CDR3 is 16 residues long. After removal of 9 bases from V and 5 bases from J, the junction contained 18 bases not matched to a gene. In DNA, the CDR3 is TGTGCCAGTCGCCAACACCCCGGACAGGTCTACGAGACCCAGTACTTC. Translating it yields CASRQHPGQVYETQYF.

In this sample, this clonotype turned up many times. The chain joins TRBV7-9 to TRBJ2-7; a possible D gene is TRBD2 (5 bases). The length of the CDR3 is 12 residues. Germline-derived CDR1 and CDR2 are SEHNR and FQNEAQ (reference sequence). The V and J ends lost 5 bases and 7 bases respectively, with 12 bases between them. DNA of the CDR3: TGTGCCAGCAGCCGTGATACTAGTGAGCAGTACTTC. It translates to CASSRDTSEQYF. Variable domain in full (rest from reference TRBV7-9 and TRBJ2-7): DTGVSQNPRHKITKRGQNVTFRCDPISEHNRLYWYRQTLGQGPEFLTYFQNEAQLEKSRLLSDRFSAERPKGSFSTLEIQRTEQGDSAMYLCASSRDTSEQYFGPGTRLTVT.

This chain connects TRBV7-2 to TRBJ2-1, with D perhaps matching TRBD2 (7 bases). CDR3 size: 14 residues. Between the trimmed V and J ends, which lost 4 bases and 6 bases, there was a span of 13 bases. Germline CDR1 reads SGHTA; CDR2 reads FQGNSA. As DNA, the CDR3 is TGTGCCAGCAGCTCGGGGGGCTGGGTCAATGAGCAGTTCTTC. It translates to CASSSGGWVNEQFF.

This clonotype has ten or more counts. The chain uses TRBV7-2 and TRBJ1-3; unclear D gene. V dropped 2 bases and J dropped 4 bases, with 15 bases sitting between them. The CDR3 sequence is 16 residues long. The germline gives CDR1 SGHTA, CDR2 FQGNSA. The CDR3 here is CASSLYHLTTGNTIYF. The CDR3 DNA is TGTGCCAGCAGCTTATATCACCTCACCACCGGAAACACCATATATTTT.

Many counts were recorded for this clonotype. The gene calls are TRBV3-1 and TRBJ2-2; 15 nucleotides agree with TRBD2. V trimming: 3 bases; J trimming: 5 bases; junction bases outside the gene matches: 4. The CDR3 runs to 17 residues. The germline V gene has CDR1 LGHDT and CDR2 YNNKEL (reference sequence). CDR3 loop: CASSHSGTSGRTGELFF. The DNA for the CDR3 is TGTGCCAGCAGCCACTCCGGGACTAGCGGGAGGACCGGGGAGCTGTTTTTT.

This chain connects TRBV7-2 to TRBJ1-6; 8 nucleotides match TRBD1. The CDR3 is 17 residues long. Germline V CDR1 and CDR2: SGHTA, FQGNSA. Germline trimming cut 5 bases from V and 5 bases from J; bases unmatched to any gene: 11. In DNA form, the CDR3 reads TGTGCCAGCAGCCCTGGGACAGGACTAGTCCATAATTCACCCCTCCACTTT. The encoded protein is CASSPGTGLVHNSPLHF.

In its sample, this clonotype was seen a few times. The chain couples TRBV6-1 to TRBJ2-5; 10 positions match TRBD1. CDR1 and CDR2 (germline): MNHNS, SASEGT. The CDR3 extends over 15 amino acids. The V and J ends lost 7 bases and 0 bases, in that order; junction bases with no gene match: 5. Written as DNA, the CDR3 is TGTGCCAGCATCCGGACAGGGGGATACCAAGAGACCCAGTACTTC. This gives the protein CASIRTGGYQETQYF.

In this sample, this clonotype turned up many times. This chain joins TRBV5-1 and TRBJ2-1; D not certain. Trimming left V 4 bases short and J 0 bases short, with 14 bases between. The CDR3 has 16 amino acids. The germline gives CDR1 SGHRS, CDR2 YFSETQ. The CDR3 region is CASSRQAFSSYNEQFF. CDR3 nucleotide sequence: TGCGCCAGCAGCCGCCAAGCGTTTAGCTCCTACAATGAGCAGTTCTTC.

The rearrangement joins TRBV5-5 to TRBJ2-3, with D possibly being TRBD2 (5 bases). V gave up 3 bases and J gave up 3 bases, with 11 bases separating them. This CDR3 is built from 14 residues. Germline CDR1 is SGHKS and CDR2 is YYEKEE (reference sequence). The DNA for the CDR3 is TGTGCCAGCAGCTCCCTCAGAGGGACAGATACGCAGTATTTT. Residues: CASSSLRGTDTQYF.

The V call is TRBV20-1, the J call TRBJ2-3; D is unresolved. The V and J ends lost 0 bases and 7 bases respectively, with 14 bases between them. Per germline, CDR1 DFQATT and CDR2 SNEGSKA (reference sequence). The CDR3 is 14 amino acids. CDR3 amino acids: CSARDLVFPHTQYF. The CDR3 DNA reads TGCAGTGCTAGAGACCTAGTTTTCCCGCATACGCAGTATTTT.

This clonotype has a count of ten or more. The genes are TRBV7-8 and TRBJ2-1, with D perhaps matching TRBD2 (6 bases). The CDR3 runs 20 residues. Trimming removed 2 bases at V and 4 bases at J, with 27 bases between. CDR1 is SGHVS, CDR2 FQNEAQ, per germline. The CDR3 reads CASSLLQSLHRLVTYNEQFF. The CDR3 bases are TGTGCCAGCAGCTTACTGCAGTCCTTACATCGACTAGTTACTTACAATGAGCAGTTCTTC.

Many counts were recorded for this clonotype. This chain connects TRBV4-2 to TRBJ2-1; D is perhaps TRBD2 (5 bases). From germline, CDR1 is LGHNA and CDR2 YNFKEQ. The CDR3 runs to 15 residues. Trimming took 0 bases from V and 1 from J, leaving 7 bases between them. This chain's CDR3 is CASSQETGSYNEQFF. DNA of the CDR3: TGTGCCAGCAGCCAAGAGACGGGATCCTACAATGAGCAGTTCTTC.